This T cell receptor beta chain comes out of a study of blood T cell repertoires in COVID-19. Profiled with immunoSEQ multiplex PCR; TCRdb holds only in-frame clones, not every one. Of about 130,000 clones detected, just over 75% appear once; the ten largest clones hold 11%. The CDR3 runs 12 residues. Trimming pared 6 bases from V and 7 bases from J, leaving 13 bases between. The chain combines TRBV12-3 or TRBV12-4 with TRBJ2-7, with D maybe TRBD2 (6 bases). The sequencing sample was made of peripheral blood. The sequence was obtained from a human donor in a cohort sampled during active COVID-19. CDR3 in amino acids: CASRLASREQYF. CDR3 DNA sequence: TGTGCCAGCAGACTAGCTTCGCGAGAGCAGTACTTC.